This T cell receptor (beta chain) was documented in a study of blood T cells in healthy people across ages. Regarding the study as a whole: Estimates of total diversity, which came from one million sequenced T cells, were considered to be underestimates.

Per sample, a minimum of 7 million PBMCs were isolated. The CDR3 runs to 15 residues. Germline trimming cut 4 bases from V and 1 base from J; bases unmatched to any gene: 2. It was with a sample-barcoded 5' primer and a J-beta primer mix that a second PCR of roughly 7 to 12 cycles was run. Every single cDNA molecule received a tag from a template-switch adaptor with 12 random nucleotides. Each CDR3 protein is one row after TCRdb ran MiXCR on the 5' RACE reads. The data contain 1.5 million to 2 million distinct CDR3 sequences, 25% to 30% of them seen just once; the ten biggest clones take up 7.7%. As concerns this clonotype: Its specificity is not known.

Sequencing was performed on blood. The chain employs TRBV12-3 or TRBV12-4 and TRBJ1-4, with 8 bases matching TRBD1. The sequence came from a woman aged 30 to 39 in good health. CDR3 nucleotides: TGTGCCAGCAGTTACGGACAGGGAACTAATGAAAAACTGTTTTTT. Protein product: CASSYGQGTNEKLFF.